A single sample gave rise to the 32 T cell receptor beta chains below, sequenced in a study of T cell responses to AZD1222 COVID-19 vaccine. This table comes from immunoSEQ multiplex PCR, and its TCRdb copy is limited to in-frame clones, with some not included. The sample carries fewer than 200,000 clones, around 90% recorded once. Sequencing used peripheral blood, obtained 28 days after the second dose of the MenACWY control vaccine. These receptors originate from an adult who received the MenACWY meningococcal vaccine as a control.

The chain combines TRBV11-2 with TRBJ2-1; D assignment may be TRBD1 or TRBD2 (6 bases each). V was clipped by 3 bases and J by 6 bases, with 15 bases between them. From germline, CDR1 is SGHAT and CDR2 FQNNGV. The CDR3 consists of 15 residues. Here the CDR3 DNA reads TGTGCCAGCAGCTTGGAGGGGGGCAGGCGCAATGAGCAGTTCTTC. Translated, it gives CASSLEGGRRNEQFF.

The CDR3 region has the DNA TGTGCCACCAGCAGAGTCAATCAGCCCCAGCATTTT. Protein: CATSRVNQPQHF. This chain connects TRBV15 to TRBJ1-5; no clear D. Trimming removed 1 base at V and 3 bases at J, with 1 base between. CDR3 length: 12 amino acids. Germline CDR1 LNHNV, CDR2 YYDKDF (reference sequence).

This chain uses TRBV7-9 with TRBJ1-4; 7 nucleotides match TRBD1. CDR3 size: 15 residues. Trimming at V came to 1 base and at J to 4 bases, leaving 3 bases not matched to a gene. Germline V CDR1 and CDR2: SEHNR, FQNEAQ (reference sequence). The CDR3 DNA sequence: TGTGCCAGCAGCTTAGAACAGGGGAATAATGAAAAACTGTTTTTT. Residues: CASSLEQGNNEKLFF.

This clone was counted only a few times. CDR3 DNA sequence: TGTGCCAGCAGTTGGAGGGAACGCCTATGGTATGGCTACACCTTC. Encoded protein: CASSWRERLWYGYTF. V and J are TRBV28 and TRBJ1-2; D remains unclear. CDR3 size: 15 residues. Germline V gene data show CDR1 as MDHEN and CDR2 as SYDVKM. Trimming took 4 bases from V and 5 from J, leaving 17 bases between them.

CDR3 amino acids: CASSKTGNSPLHF. DNA of the CDR3: TGTGCCAGCAGCAAGACAGGGAATTCACCCCTCCACTTT. The V call is TRBV6-2 or TRBV6-3, the J call TRBJ1-6; 7 positions agree with TRBD1. V shed 6 bases and J 7 bases; nucleotides not matched to a gene: 3. In germline, CDR1 is MNHEY, CDR2 SVGEGT. The length of the CDR3 is 13 residues.

This clone was recorded only once. Within the sample, other DNA sequences also encode this same CDR3. The rearrangement uses TRBV19 and TRBJ1-1; D perhaps matches TRBD1 (5 bases). Trimming took off 3 bases at V and 4 bases at J, with 6 bases between the two ends. CDR3 length equals 12 residues. Germline CDR1 and CDR2: LNHDA and SQIVND (reference sequence). The DNA of the CDR3 is TGTGCCAGTAGTATTAGGGGCACTGAAGCTTTCTTT. Amino acids: CASSIRGTEAFF. Together with reference TRBV19 and TRBJ1-1, the CDR3 gives the full variable domain: DGGITQSPKYLFRKEGQNVTLSCEQNLNHDAMYWYRQDPGQGLRLIYYSQIVNDFQKGDIAEGYSVSREKKESFPLTVTSAQKNPTAFYLCASSIRGTEAFFGQGTRLTVV.

Points on this clone: Other nucleotide sequences from this sample produce the same CDR3. This rearrangement joins TRBV7-2 to TRBJ2-1, with D possibly TRBD2 on 5 matching bases. Trimming cost V 2 bases and J 7 bases, with 9 bases left between them. CDR3 length equals 13 residues. Germline V gene sequence: CDR1 SGHTA, CDR2 FQGNSA. The CDR3 sequence is CASSLTRGNEQFF. In nucleotides, the CDR3 is TGTGCCAGCAGCTTAACCCGAGGGAATGAGCAGTTCTTC. Using reference TRBV7-2 and TRBJ2-1 for the parts outside the CDR3, the full variable domain is GAGVSQSPSNKVTEKGKDVELRCDPISGHTALYWYRQSLGQGLEFLIYFQGNSAPDKSGLPSDRFSAERTGGSVSTLTIQRTQQEDSAVYLCASSLTRGNEQFFGPGTRLTVL.

The CDR3 bases are TGTGCCAGCAGCACCCCTTTTGGGGACACCTTC. Protein sequence: CASSTPFGDTF. The chain links TRBV3-1 (or the pseudogene TRBV3-2) to TRBJ1-2, with D unclear. Trimming stripped 5 bases from V and 12 bases from J, with 13 bases between. The CDR3 sequence is 11 residues long. CDR1 is LGHDT and CDR2 is YNNKEL in the germline V gene (reference sequence).

The table lists this clone with a few counts. The chain combines TRBV28 with TRBJ2-7, with a tentative D call TRBD1 (6 bases). Germline V gives CDR1 MDHEN, CDR2 SYDVKM. CDR3 length: 13 amino acids. The germline V and J ends were trimmed by 4 bases and 5 bases, with 12 bases remaining between them. CDR3 sequence (DNA): TGTGCCAGCAGTTACAGGGCGGACAACGAGCAGTACTTC. It yields the protein CASSYRADNEQYF.

The chain recombines TRBV11-2 with TRBJ1-1; maybe TRBD1 (5 bases). This CDR3 contains 18 residues. From germline, CDR1 is SGHAT and CDR2 FQNNGV. V shed 3 bases and J shed 1 base, with 21 bases lying between them. CDR3 residues: CASSLTYLGGRRNTEAFF. The CDR3 DNA is TGTGCCAGCAGCTTGACCTACCTTGGGGGTCGGAGGAACACTGAAGCTTTCTTT.

This chain joins TRBV3-1 (or the pseudogene TRBV3-2) and TRBJ2-7; possible D gene TRBD2, 6 bases. CDR3 length: 15 amino acids. Germline V gene sequence: CDR1 LGHDT, CDR2 YNNKEL (reference sequence). V gave up 8 bases and J gave up 0 bases, with 17 bases separating them. The CDR3 here is CASPSSGSISYEQYF. The CDR3 coding sequence is TGTGCCAGCCCTTCGAGCGGGTCGATCTCCTACGAGCAGTACTTC.

In its sample, this clone was seen a few times. The J gene is TRBJ1-1, the V gene TRBV19; weak D call: TRBD1 (5 bases). The length of the CDR3 is 13 residues. The germline V gene encodes CDR1 LNHDA and CDR2 SQIVND (reference sequence). V was trimmed by 4 bases and J by 10 bases, leaving 16 bases between them. CDR3: CASSTWGAWGAFF. The CDR3 DNA reads as TGTGCCAGTAGTACGTGGGGCGCATGGGGAGCTTTCTTT.

The chain carries TRBV28 and TRBJ1-1, with D tentatively TRBD1 (5 bases). Germline V gene sequence: CDR1 MDHEN, CDR2 SYDVKM. With 4 bases removed from V and 5 bases from J, the gap between germline ends came to 14 bases. The CDR3 has 14 residues. The CDR3 is CASSWGGLRTEAFF. CDR3 nucleotide sequence: TGTGCCAGCAGTTGGGGGGGACTAAGGACTGAAGCTTTCTTT. Full variable domain (remainder filled in from reference TRBV28 and TRBJ1-1): DVKVTQSSRYLVKRTGEKVFLECVQDMDHENMFWYRQDPGLGLRLIYFSYDVKMKEKGDIPEGYSVSREKKERFSLILESASTNQTSMYLCASSWGGLRTEAFFGQGTRLTVV.

V and J are TRBV7-2 and TRBJ1-1; D call uncertain. Germline V CDR1 and CDR2: SGHTA, FQGNSA. CDR3 size: 16 residues. Deletions cut 6 bases from V and 3 bases from J, with 20 bases between. The CDR3 is CASSYLLAQSDTEAFF. CDR3 sequence (DNA): TGTGCCAGCAGTTATCTCCTGGCACAGTCCGACACTGAAGCTTTCTTT.

This clone was seen a single time. This chain uses TRBV10-1 with TRBJ2-1; 9 nucleotides line up with TRBD2. Looked up from germline, CDR1 is WNHNN and CDR2 is SYGVQD (reference sequence). V lost 3 bases, J lost 8 bases, and 11 bases stayed unmatched. The CDR3 length is 16 residues. DNA for the CDR3: TGCGCCAGCAGTGACCCCCCGGCGGGAGGGCTAGATGAGCAGTTCTTC. Amino acids: CASSDPPAGGLDEQFF.

The rearrangement uses TRBV5-1 and TRBJ1-1; the D gene is possibly TRBD1 (6 bases). V lost 2 bases to trimming and J lost 1 base, with 12 bases between them. CDR3 length: 15 residues. Per the germline V gene, CDR1 is SGHRS and CDR2 is YFSETQ. The CDR3 DNA reads as TGCGCCAGCAGCTTTACAGCACAGGGGAACACTGAAGCTTTCTTT. Translating gives CASSFTAQGNTEAFF. The whole variable domain, remainder taken from reference TRBV5-1 and TRBJ1-1, is KAGVTQTPRYLIKTRGQQVTLSCSPISGHRSVSWYQQTPGQGLQFLFEYFSETQRNKGNFPGRFSGRQFSNSRSEMNVSTLELGDSALYLCASSFTAQGNTEAFFGQGTRLTVV.

This chain links TRBV7-2 with TRBJ1-5; D gene ambiguous. Germline V gene sequence: CDR1 SGHTA, CDR2 FQGNSA. V lost 4 bases and J lost 1, with 11 bases in between. The CDR3 is 15 amino acids. The CDR3 DNA reads TGTGCCAGCAGCTCGTATGGTTTGAGCAATCAGCCCCAGCATTTT. Protein sequence: CASSSYGLSNQPQHF.

The chain joins TRBV6-5 to TRBJ2-5; D could derive from TRBD1 or TRBD2 (5 bases each). Trimming shortened V by 0 bases and J by 5 bases, and 13 bases separated the two germline ends. This CDR3 spans 15 amino acids. The V gene's germline CDR1 is MNHEY and CDR2 SVGAGI. The CDR3 DNA reads TGTGCCAGCAGTTACTCGAGGGGATTAGGGGAGACCCAGTACTTC. Residues: CASSYSRGLGETQYF.

The chain has TRBV23-1 and TRBJ2-5, with 8 bases fitting TRBD1. TRBV23-1 is an ORF; its function is uncertain. Germline trimming cut 1 base from V and 1 base from J; bases unmatched to any gene: 5. The CDR3 consists of 16 residues. The CDR3 region is CASSQWGQAPQETQYF. CDR3 sequence (DNA): TGCGCCAGCAGTCAATGGGGACAGGCACCCCAAGAGACCCAGTACTTC.

The count of this clone is one. The V gene is TRBV29-1, the J gene TRBJ1-1, with D possibly being TRBD1 (6 bases). The germline V gene encodes CDR1 SQVTM and CDR2 ANQGSEA. Between the trimmed V and J ends, which lost 8 bases and 0 bases, there was a span of 19 bases. CDR3 size: 15 residues. The CDR3 DNA sequence: TGCAGCCCAAAGGCAGGGGACGTGGTGAACACTGAAGCTTTCTTT. Amino acids: CSPKAGDVVNTEAFF.

V and J are TRBV7-8 and TRBJ2-2, with D perhaps matching TRBD1 (5 bases). The CDR3 is 16 residues long. V gave up 6 bases and J gave up 6 bases, with 20 bases separating them. CDR1 is SGHVS, CDR2 FQNEAQ, per germline. The CDR3 nucleotides are TGTGCCAGCAGTCCAGGGAATCTCAGGGTCGCCGGGGAGCTGTTTTTT. Its protein product is CASSPGNLRVAGELFF.

The chain has TRBV4-3 and TRBJ2-2, with TRBD2 matching 9 bases. Per germline, CDR1 LGHNA and CDR2 YSLEER. The CDR3 contains 15 residues. V lost 3 bases and J lost 10; bases outside the gene matches: 9. The CDR3 region is CASSHWTSASKELFF. The CDR3 nucleotides are TGCGCCAGCAGCCACTGGACTAGCGCCTCCAAGGAGCTGTTTTTT.

This chain links TRBV20-1 with TRBJ2-5, with unresolved D. The CDR3 totals 11 residues. V was cut by 6 bases and J by 5 bases, with 10 bases left in between. The germline CDR1 and CDR2 sequences are DFQATT and SNEGSKA (reference sequence). Here the CDR3 reads CSAITQETQYF. CDR3 in DNA: TGCAGTGCGATCACCCAGGAGACCCAGTACTTC.

The chain recombines TRBV4-3 with TRBJ2-2, with 7 bases that match TRBD2. V trimming: 0 bases; J trimming: 1 base; junction bases outside the gene matches: 5. This CDR3 spans 17 amino acids. In germline, CDR1 is LGHNA, CDR2 YSLEER. CDR3 in amino acids: CASSQDWLAENTGELFF. For the CDR3, the DNA is TGCGCCAGCAGCCAAGATTGGCTAGCGGAGAACACCGGGGAGCTGTTTTTT.

The rearrangement joins TRBV30 to TRBJ2-7; D gene ambiguous. CDR3 size: 13 residues. The germline V and J ends were trimmed by 0 bases and 5 bases, with 11 bases remaining between them. Germline CDR1 is GTSNPN and CDR2 is SVGIG (reference sequence). CDR3 residues: CAWSVDRPNEQYF. The DNA for the CDR3 is TGTGCCTGGAGTGTAGACCGCCCCAACGAGCAGTACTTC.

V and J are TRBV13 and TRBJ2-1, with a tentative D call TRBD2 (5 bases). Looked up from germline, CDR1 is PRHDT and CDR2 is FYEKMQ (reference sequence). There are 14 residues in the CDR3. V was clipped by 6 bases and J by 0 bases, with 9 bases between them. Here the CDR3 reads CASRSGGSYNEQFF. CDR3 nucleotides: TGTGCCAGCAGAAGCGGAGGCTCCTACAATGAGCAGTTCTTC. The complete variable domain, with remaining parts taken from reference TRBV13 and TRBJ2-1, reads AAGVIQSPRHLIKEKRETATLKCYPIPRHDTVYWYQQGPGQDPQFLISFYEKMQSDKGSIPDRFSAQQFSDYHSELNMSSLELGDSALYFCASRSGGSYNEQFFGPGTRLTVL.

The gene calls are TRBV15 and TRBJ1-5, with D possibly being TRBD1 (5 bases). CDR1 is LNHNV, CDR2 YYDKDF, per germline (reference sequence). Trimming took 1 base from V and 2 from J, leaving 12 bases between them. CDR3 length equals 16 residues. Here the CDR3 reads CATSRGLSQGNQPQHF. For the CDR3, the DNA is TGTGCCACCAGCAGAGGACTCTCACAGGGCAATCAGCCCCAGCATTTT.

This clone was counted a single time. The gene calls are TRBV11-3 and TRBJ2-2; no firm D call. Between the trimmed V and J ends, which lost 5 bases and 0 bases, there was a span of 10 bases. Germline values: CDR1 SGHNT, CDR2 YENEEA. The CDR3 consists of 15 residues. The CDR3 loop is CASSPGLANTGELFF. The DNA of the CDR3 is TGTGCCAGCAGCCCTGGGCTAGCGAACACCGGGGAGCTGTTTTTT. Complete variable domain (other parts from reference TRBV11-3 and TRBJ2-2): EAGVVQSPRYKIIEKKQPVAFWCNPISGHNTLYWYLQNLGQGPELLIRYENEEAVDDSQLPKDRFSAERLKGVDSTLKIQPAELGDSAVYLCASSPGLANTGELFFGEGSRLTVL.

The rearrangement uses TRBV9 and TRBJ2-2, with 9 bases that match TRBD2. The V and J ends lost 0 bases and 6 bases, in that order; junction bases with no gene match: 9. This CDR3 spans 17 amino acids. The V gene's germline CDR1 is SGDLS and CDR2 YYNGEE. This CDR3 is CASSVDRTGGRAGELFF. CDR3 coding DNA: TGTGCCAGCAGCGTAGATCGGACAGGCGGGAGGGCCGGGGAGCTGTTTTTT.

The J gene is TRBJ2-7, the V gene TRBV10-2; 7 nucleotides align to TRBD1. Germline CDR1 WSHSY, CDR2 SAAADI. The length of the CDR3 is 13 residues. The trim removed 8 bases at V and 4 bases at J, leaving 8 bases unmatched. CDR3 nucleotide sequence: TGCGCCAGCGGTGCAGGGGGAAGGTACGAGCAGTACTTC. This translates into CASGAGGRYEQYF.

The genes are TRBV6-5 and TRBJ1-1, with no clear D. This CDR3 has 11 residues. V gave up 11 bases and J gave up 3 bases, with 10 bases separating them. Germline CDR1 is MNHEY and CDR2 is SVGAGI. For the CDR3, the DNA is TGTGCCGTAATGTGGGACACTGAAGCTTTCTTT. Its protein is CAVMWDTEAFF.

V and J are TRBV6-2 or TRBV6-3 and TRBJ1-5, with D possibly matching TRBD1 (5 bases). CDR1 is MNHEY, CDR2 SVGEGT, per germline. The CDR3 has 17 residues. Trimming left V 2 bases short and J 7 bases short, with 21 bases between. The CDR3 region has the DNA TGTGCCAGCAGTTACGCCGTTTCCCGGCAGGGCGGACAGCCCCAGCATTTT. It specifies CASSYAVSRQGGQPQHF.